This TCR beta chain emerged from a study of T cells in Graves' hyperthyroidism and ophthalmopathy. Germline CDR1 reads LNHNV; CDR2 reads YYDKDF (reference sequence). Trimming cost V 2 bases and J 3 bases; bases outside gene matches: 4. The CDR3 contains 15 residues. RNA transcripts yielded amplified TCR beta CDR3 regions. Carried out on the TCR CDR3, a first-round RT-PCR used the HTBI primer set. TCRdb independently ran MiXCR on the multiplex PCR reads; one entry per CDR3 protein. The table has 350,000 to 400,000 distinct CDR3 sequences, 19% seen once; the top ten hold 3.7%. V is TRBV15 and J is TRBJ1-1, with TRBD1 matching over 9 bases. Sequencing was performed on blood. This receptor was identified in a woman aged 18 to 35 with Graves' hyperthyroidism. CDR3: CATSRLDRGHTEAFF. In DNA, the CDR3 is TGTGCCACCAGCAGATTGGACAGGGGTCACACTGAAGCTTTCTTT.